Below, 14 T cell receptor beta chains from the same sample are listed, as sequenced in a study of PD-1 blockade in mismatch repair-deficient tumors (dated by TCRdb to 2015 to 2018). Library preparation employed the immunoSEQ multiplex PCR assay. TCRdb took this table from immuneACCESS and kept in-frame rearrangements with V and J called. Such tables lack part of the clones; where checked against another copy, unresolved V genes explain under half of the gap, and the rest is unexplained. The sample table lists 40,000 to 60,000 clones, 81% of them with a count of one. Together, the top ten hold about 8.3% of the sample. The sequenced sample was peripheral blood, obtained approximately 20 weeks after starting pembrolizumab. The receptors come from an adult with mismatch repair-deficient cancer.

This clone came up a few times. The V call is TRBV19, the J call TRBJ2-1; no clear D gene. Germline loops: CDR1 LNHDA, CDR2 SQIVND (reference sequence). Trimming took off 0 bases at V and 11 bases at J, with 20 bases between the two ends. The CDR3 is 16 amino acids. CDR3 in DNA: TGTGCCAGTAGTATAGATTCAGAAGGGATGCTAATGAAGCAGTTCTTC. Translated, it gives CASSIDSEGMLMKQFF. The variable domain in full, completed from reference TRBV19 and TRBJ2-1, reads DGGITQSPKYLFRKEGQNVTLSCEQNLNHDAMYWYRQDPGQGLRLIYYSQIVNDFQKGDIAEGYSVSREKKESFPLTVTSAQKNPTAFYLCASSIDSEGMLMKQFFGPGTRLTVL.

As regards this clone: In the same sample, other DNA sequences code for this CDR3. The V call is TRBV11-2, the J call TRBJ2-3; 14 bases match TRBD2. The CDR3 covers 16 residues. In germline, CDR1 is SGHAT, CDR2 FQNNGV. J lost 1 base, V lost 5 bases, and 2 bases had no gene match. The CDR3, as DNA: TGTGCCAGCAGCCCGGGACTAGCGGGGGGCACAGATACGCAGTATTTT. Amino acid sequence: CASSPGLAGGTDTQYF.

This clone was counted only a few times. The chain employs TRBV7-9 and TRBJ2-5; weak D call: TRBD1 (5 bases). V lost 5 bases and J lost 5, with 12 bases in between. Germline assignment: CDR1 SEHNR and CDR2 FQNEAQ (reference sequence). The CDR3 covers 13 residues. The CDR3 sequence is CASSARGMETQYF. CDR3 bases: TGTGCCAGCAGCGCTAGGGGTATGGAGACCCAGTACTTC.

The chain is built from TRBV6-1 and TRBJ2-7; D remains unclear. The V end was cut by 0 bases, the J end by 2 bases, with 11 bases between. This CDR3 has 15 amino acids. Germline V CDR1 and CDR2: MNHNS, SASEGT. In DNA, the CDR3 is TGTGCCAGCAGTGAAGCGCCTGCAGGCACCTACGAGCAGTACTTC. It translates to CASSEAPAGTYEQYF.

The chain links TRBV5-1 to TRBJ2-1; D ambiguous. There are 14 residues in the CDR3. Germline-derived CDR1 and CDR2 are SGHRS and YFSETQ. V dropped 0 bases and J dropped 7 bases, with 11 bases sitting between them. In nucleotides, the CDR3 is TGCGCCAGCAGCTTGGGGGCCGGTGCTAATGAGCAGTTCTTC. Translated: CASSLGAGANEQFF.

V usage is TRBV6-6 and J usage is TRBJ1-5; TRBD1 is a possible D gene (5 bases). The CDR3 runs 11 residues. From germline, CDR1 is MNHNY and CDR2 SVGAGI (reference sequence). With 5 bases removed from V and 8 bases from J, the gap between germline ends came to 7 bases. The chain's CDR3 is CASSIQEPQHF. The CDR3 region has the DNA TGTGCCAGCAGTATACAGGAGCCCCAGCATTTT.

This clone was observed a few times. The V call is TRBV7-9, the J call TRBJ2-3; D call uncertain. Germline-derived CDR1 and CDR2 are SEHNR and FQNEAQ (reference sequence). With 1 base removed from V and 4 bases from J, the gap between germline ends came to 6 bases. The CDR3 covers 13 residues. CDR3 sequence (DNA): TGTGCCAGCAGCTTAGTGTCCCCAGATACGCAGTATTTT. This codes for CASSLVSPDTQYF. The whole variable domain, remainder taken from reference TRBV7-9 and TRBJ2-3, is DTGVSQNPRHKITKRGQNVTFRCDPISEHNRLYWYRQTLGQGPEFLTYFQNEAQLEKSRLLSDRFSAERPKGSFSTLEIQRTEQGDSAMYLCASSLVSPDTQYFGPGTRLTVL.

The V gene is TRBV30, the J gene TRBJ2-5, with 8 bases lining up with TRBD2. Germline CDR1 GTSNPN, CDR2 SVGIG (reference sequence). The CDR3 is 13 residues long. The V and J ends lost 2 bases and 5 bases, in that order; junction bases with no gene match: 4. Here the CDR3 reads CAWSPSGWETQYF. In DNA, the CDR3 is TGTGCCTGGAGTCCTAGCGGGTGGGAGACCCAGTACTTC.

This chain uses TRBV11-2 with TRBJ2-1, with D perhaps TRBD1 (5 bases). The CDR3 runs 15 residues. V dropped 1 base and J dropped 3 bases, with 10 bases sitting between them. Germline-derived CDR1 and CDR2 are SGHAT and FQNNGV. The CDR3 coding sequence is TGTGCCAGCAGCTTAGTTTGGGGCCACTACAATGAGCAGTTCTTC. The encoded protein is CASSLVWGHYNEQFF.

This chain joins TRBV6-5 and TRBJ1-5, with TRBD1 identical over 7 bases. The germline gives CDR1 MNHEY, CDR2 SVGAGI. The length of the CDR3 is 15 residues. V shed 2 bases and J 5 bases; nucleotides not matched to a gene: 6. CDR3 residues: CASSYTGTEYQPQHF. DNA for the CDR3: TGTGCCAGCAGTTACACCGGGACAGAGTATCAGCCCCAGCATTTT.

This chain connects TRBV5-1 to TRBJ2-7, with D possibly called TRBD1 or TRBD2 (6 bases each). The length of the CDR3 is 14 residues. CDR1 is SGHRS and CDR2 is YFSETQ in the germline V gene. Trimming left V 5 bases short and J 3 bases short, with 15 bases between. The CDR3 reads CASRPGAGDYEQYF. In DNA, the CDR3 is TGCGCCAGCAGACCGGGGGCAGGGGACTACGAGCAGTACTTC.

This sequence joins TRBV5-4 and TRBJ1-2, with TRBD1 matching over 10 bases. Trimming at V came to 6 bases and at J to 6 bases, leaving 5 bases not matched to a gene. This CDR3 comprises 13 residues. From germline, CDR1 is SGHNT and CDR2 YYREEE (reference sequence). The CDR3 coding sequence is TGTGCCAGCACCTCGGGACAGGGGAATGGCTACACCTTC. Encoded protein: CASTSGQGNGYTF.

The chain joins TRBV12-5 to TRBJ2-7, with 13 bases identical to TRBD2. CDR1 LGHNT and CDR2 FRNRAP come from the germline V gene. V lost 5 bases to trimming and J lost 2 bases; unmatched junction nucleotides: 3. The CDR3 totals 15 residues. The CDR3, as DNA: TGTGCTAGTGGTGAGGGGACTAGCGGGACCTACGAGCAGTACTTC. Its translation is CASGEGTSGTYEQYF.

The rearrangement links TRBV2 to TRBJ2-1, with D possibly TRBD2 on 5 matching bases. The V gene's germline CDR1 is SNHLY and CDR2 FYNNEI. The CDR3 totals 11 residues. The V end lost 6 bases, the J end lost 10 bases, and 10 bases lay between the germline ends. CDR3 bases: TGTGCCAGCAGCCTCACTAGGGAGCAGTTCTTC. It codes for CASSLTREQFF.